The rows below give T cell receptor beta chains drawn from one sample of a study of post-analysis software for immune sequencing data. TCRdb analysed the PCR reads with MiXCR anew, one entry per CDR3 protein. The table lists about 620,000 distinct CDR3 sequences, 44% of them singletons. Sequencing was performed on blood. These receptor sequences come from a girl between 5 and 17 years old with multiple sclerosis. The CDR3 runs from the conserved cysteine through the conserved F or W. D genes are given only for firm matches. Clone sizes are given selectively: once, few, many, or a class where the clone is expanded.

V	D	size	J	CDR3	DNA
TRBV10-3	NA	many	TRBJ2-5	CAISEGRQTETQYF	TGTGCCATCAGTGAAGGTAGACAGACAGAGACCCAGTACTTC
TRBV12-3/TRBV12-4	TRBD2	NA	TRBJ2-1	CASSLSTSGFYNEQFF	TGTGCCAGCAGCCTCAGTACTAGCGGGTTCTACAATGAGCAGTTCTTC
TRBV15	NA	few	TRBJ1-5	CATSRVQGGKPQHF	TGTGCCACCAGCAGAGTACAGGGTGGTAAGCCCCAGCATTTT
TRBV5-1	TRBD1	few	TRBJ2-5	CASSTGQGLLETQYF	TGCGCCAGCAGCACCGGACAGGGGCTTCTGGAGACCCAGTACTTC
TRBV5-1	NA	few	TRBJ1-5	CASSLGGAGRNQPQHF	TGCGCCAGCAGCTTGGGAGGGGCAGGGCGCAATCAGCCCCAGCATTTT
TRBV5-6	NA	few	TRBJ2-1	CASTPGTNEQFF	TGTGCCAGCACCCCCGGCACCAATGAGCAGTTCTTC
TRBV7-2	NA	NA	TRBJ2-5	CASSFLRETQYF	TGTGCCAGCAGCTTTTTGAGGGAGACCCAGTACTTC
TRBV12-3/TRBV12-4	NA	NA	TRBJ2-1	CASSLGVRYNEQFF	TGTGCCAGCAGTTTAGGGGTGAGATACAATGAGCAGTTCTTC
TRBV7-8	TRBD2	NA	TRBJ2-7	CASSGILAGSSYEQYF	TGTGCCAGCAGCGGAATCCTAGCGGGAAGCTCCTACGAGCAGTACTTC
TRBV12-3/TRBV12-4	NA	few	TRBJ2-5	CASSPVGGQETQYF	TGTGCCAGCAGCCCCGTTGGGGGACAAGAGACCCAGTACTTC
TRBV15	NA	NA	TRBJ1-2	CATSRQRTGGYNGYTF	TGTGCCACCAGCCGACAAAGGACGGGGGGTTATAATGGCTACACCTTC
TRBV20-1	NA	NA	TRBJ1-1	CSARMAGGGTEAFF	TGCAGTGCTAGAATGGCCGGGGGAGGCACTGAAGCTTTCTTT
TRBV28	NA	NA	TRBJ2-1	CASSPLSAGGNEQFF	TGTGCCAGCAGTCCGTTAAGTGCAGGAGGCAACGAGCAGTTCTTC
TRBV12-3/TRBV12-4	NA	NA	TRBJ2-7	CASSHTLRELQYF	TGTGCCAGCAGCCACACTCTCAGGGAGCTCCAGTACTTC
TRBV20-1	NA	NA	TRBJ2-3	CSARDSRAGTDTQYF	TGCAGTGCTAGAGATAGTAGGGCAGGCACAGATACGCAGTATTTT
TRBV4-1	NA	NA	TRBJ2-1	CASSTPDRNEQFF	TGCGCCAGCAGCACCCCCGACCGGAATGAGCAGTTCTTC
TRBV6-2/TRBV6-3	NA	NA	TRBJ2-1	CASSWIYNEQFF	TGTGCCAGCAGTTGGATCTACAATGAGCAGTTCTTC
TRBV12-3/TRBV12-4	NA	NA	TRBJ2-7	CASSLRDGRYEQYF	TGTGCCAGCAGCCTGAGGGACGGACGCTACGAGCAGTACTTC
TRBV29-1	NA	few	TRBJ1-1	CSVEGRDPEREAFF	TGCAGCGTTGAGGGCAGGGACCCCGAACGGGAAGCTTTCTTT